This T cell receptor (beta chain) was found in a study of molecular identifiers for immune sequencing clone quantification (dated by TCRdb to the late 2010s). Notes on the research overall: In a replicate experiment, RNA from around 20,000 or 100,000 naive CD8 T cells was split into five aliquots, four of which were sequenced. This methods study used CD8 T cells to benchmark TCR RNA copy counting and molecular-identifier clustering-based TCR repertoire sequencing (MIDCIRS). General study outcomes and caveats: Modeling estimated about 3.3 recovered TCR RNA copies per cell, compared with approximately 10 by digital PCR, which implies around 33% capture efficiency. The naive libraries included spiked-in Jurkat TCR RNA (approximately 11 copies' worth), and this RNA is not part of the donor repertoire. Highly expanded clone sizes could be underestimated if identical TCR molecules share a barcode. In CMV-specific effector cells, clones with more than 20 RNA copies accounted for over 98% of molecules, whereas in naive cells such clones accounted for under 1%. Without barcode sub-clustering, chimeric consensus sequences inflated TCR diversity; chimeras reached as high as 47%. Spiked-in Jurkat TCR RNA equivalent to a single cell was reported to be detectable even among 800,000 to 1,000,000 naive CD8 T cells.

Libraries of naive CD8 T cells were built from approximately 20,000 to 980,000 sorted cells, with 10%, 30% or 50% of the purified RNA used. Naive CD8 T cells, defined as CD8+CD4-CCR7+CD45RA+, were FACS-sorted into RLT Plus buffer on a BD FACSAria II. To test detection sensitivity, Jurkat RNA equivalent to nine to ten TCR copies was spiked into samples of about 20,000-1,100,000 naive CD8 T cells. CD8 T cells were enriched with RosetteSep CD8+ T Cell Enrichment Cocktail and Ficoll-Paque, followed by ACK red cell lysis. The library was made by PCR. Reads for this sample came from a NextSeq 500. Bulk TCR libraries were made following a previously described method, with the TCR primers given in Table S5. The Qiagen AllPrep DNA/RNA kit was used to purify total RNA. Reads from multiple sequencing runs of the same library were pooled before analysis. In the authors' own workflow: Only reads with exact TCR constant sequence were kept, trimmed to 150 nt, and grouped by their 12-nt molecular barcodes. Within each barcode group, reads were sub-clustered at a 15% Levenshtein threshold, and quality-weighted consensus sequences were built per RNA molecule. Non-functional sequences were excluded, and lower-count sequences lying one edit away from another sequence were also excluded. Based on fitting two negative binomial distributions, any barcode sub-cluster with under 20% of the maximum read count was discarded. TCRdb reprocessing: public reads trimmed at Q25 with fastp, clones called with MiXCR, in-frame beta chains kept. Every entry covers one CDR3 protein and lists the most common genes and DNA from its rows. The V and J calls reflect TCRdb's pipeline rather than the authors' work. Within this sample are about 630,000 distinct CDR3 sequences, with roughly 23% of them counted one time only. The biggest ten clones account for about 0.73% of the sample.

Remarks on this clonotype: Its antigen is unknown. A single base separates this from a much larger clone, so it may be a read error.

The germline V gene (reference sequence) gives CDR1 as SEHNR and CDR2 as FQNEAQ. V is pared back by 4 bases and J by 0 bases, with 15 bases lying between the germline termini. Counted from cysteine to phenylalanine, this CDR3 has 16 amino acids. Only the CDR3 portion is preserved as DNA: 48 bases, with reading frame beginning at the first base. The clonotype originates from a human donor in good health. Some libraries in this study had Jurkat cell RNA spiked in. The chain was built from TRBV7-9 and TRBJ1-2; a tentative D match to TRBD1 spans 6 bases. The sequenced material came from naive CD8+ T cells from blood, with Jurkat cell RNA spiked in. The label giving this sample's cell subset or site can be read as: FACS-sorted CD8+CD4-CCR7+CD45RA+ naive T cells. The DNA reads as follows: TGTGCCAGCAGCTCCTCTCAGGACAGCTCTAACTATGGCTACACCTTC. The resulting protein is CASSSSQDSSNYGYTF.